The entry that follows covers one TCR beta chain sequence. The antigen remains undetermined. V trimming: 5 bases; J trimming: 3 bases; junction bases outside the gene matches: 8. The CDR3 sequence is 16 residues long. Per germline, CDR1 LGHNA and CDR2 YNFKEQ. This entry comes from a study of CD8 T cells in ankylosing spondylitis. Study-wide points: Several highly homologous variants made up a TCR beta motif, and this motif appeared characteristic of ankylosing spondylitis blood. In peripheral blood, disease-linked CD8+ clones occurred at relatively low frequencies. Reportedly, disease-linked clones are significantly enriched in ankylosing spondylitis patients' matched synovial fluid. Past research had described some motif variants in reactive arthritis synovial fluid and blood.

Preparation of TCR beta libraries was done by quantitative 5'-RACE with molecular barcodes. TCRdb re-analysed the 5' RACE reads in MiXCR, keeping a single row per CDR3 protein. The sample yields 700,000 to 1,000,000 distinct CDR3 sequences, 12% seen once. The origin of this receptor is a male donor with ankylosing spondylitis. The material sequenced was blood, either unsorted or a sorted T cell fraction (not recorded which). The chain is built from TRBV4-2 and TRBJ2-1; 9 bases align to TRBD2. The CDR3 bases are TGTGCCAGCAGCTCTGGAGTAGCGGGGGACTACAATGAGCAGTTCTTC. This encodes CASSSGVAGDYNEQFF.